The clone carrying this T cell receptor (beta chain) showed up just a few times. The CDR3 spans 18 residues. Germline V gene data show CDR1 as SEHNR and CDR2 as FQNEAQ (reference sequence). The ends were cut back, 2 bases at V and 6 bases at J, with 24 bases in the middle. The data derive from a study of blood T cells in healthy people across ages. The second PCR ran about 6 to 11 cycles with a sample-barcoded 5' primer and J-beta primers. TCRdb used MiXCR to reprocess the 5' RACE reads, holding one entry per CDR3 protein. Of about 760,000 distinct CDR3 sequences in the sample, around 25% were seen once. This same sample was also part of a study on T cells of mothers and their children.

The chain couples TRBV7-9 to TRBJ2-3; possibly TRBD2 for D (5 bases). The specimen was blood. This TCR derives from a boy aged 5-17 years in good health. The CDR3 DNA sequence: TGTGCCAGCAGCTTAAATGTGCGGGCCACATACCCAGAGGATACGCAGTATTTT. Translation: CASSLNVRATYPEDTQYF.